Many counts were recorded for the clone carrying this T cell receptor (beta chain). Its target is unknown. The record originates from a study of T cells after yellow fever vaccination. Study-level points and caveats: Re-detected after boosting: most primary clones, about 96% of CD4 and less than 90% of CD8.

CDR3 size: 11 residues. The V end lost 1 base, the J end lost 4 bases, and 5 bases lay between the germline ends. Per the germline V gene, CDR1 is DFQATT and CDR2 is SNEGSKA (reference sequence). Generation of TCR cDNA used 5'RACE template switching (which added a universal primer site and UMIs). Using its own MiXCR run on the 5' RACE reads, TCRdb lists one record per CDR3 protein. Found here are over 300,000 distinct CDR3 sequences, more than 3% of them singletons; the top ten hold less than 25%. Sequencing used PBMCs, obtained on the day of the yellow fever booster vaccination. The clonotype comes from a young man who received the YFV17D yellow fever vaccine. This chain connects TRBV20-1 to TRBJ2-7; no clear D. CDR3 residues: CSARAAYEQYF. CDR3 in DNA: TGCAGTGCTAGAGCCGCGTACGAGCAGTACTTC.